Shown below are 32 T cell receptor beta chains from a single sample sequenced in a study of technical replicates of blood from a handful of donors (dated by TCRdb to about 2017). The library came from the immunoSEQ multiplex PCR assay. The table was pulled from immuneACCESS by TCRdb, which kept in-frame rearrangements only. Such tables lose some clones; where checked, under half of the loss comes from unresolved V genes, and the rest has no known cause. Recorded for this sample are about 66,000 clones; approximately 87% of them occurred a single time. The ten most abundant clones make up roughly 4.6% of the sample. The specimen sequenced was PBMCs. The receptors shown here come from a human donor in good health. Some clones in this sample may be carry-over from other donors' samples.

The J gene is TRBJ2-1, the V gene TRBV9; the D gene is possibly TRBD1 (7 bases). The CDR3 length is 14 residues. The germline gives CDR1 SGDLS, CDR2 YYNGEE. Trimming stripped 8 bases from V and 5 bases from J, with 17 bases between. CDR3 region: CARRGRESNNEQFF. DNA for the CDR3: TGTGCCAGGAGGGGGCGGGAATCGAACAATGAGCAGTTCTTC.

The V gene is TRBV7-2, the J gene TRBJ1-1; D call uncertain. The V end was cut by 5 bases, the J end by 3 bases, with 4 bases between. CDR1 and CDR2 from the germline V gene are SGHTA and FQGNSA. The CDR3 runs 11 residues. The CDR3 DNA follows: TGTGCCAGCAGCCCCTACACTGAAGCTTTCTTT. Its protein is CASSPYTEAFF.

The rearrangement links TRBV4-3 to TRBJ1-1, with a weak D call TRBD1 (6 bases). The CDR3 spans 17 residues. Germline V gene lookup returns CDR1 LGHNA and CDR2 YSLEER. The ends were cut back, 0 bases at V and 1 base at J, with 15 bases in the middle. The CDR3 coding sequence is TGCGCCAGCAGCCAAGAACAATTGTCAGGGGAGAACACTGAAGCTTTCTTT. The encoded protein is CASSQEQLSGENTEAFF.

V gene TRBV11-2 combines with J gene TRBJ2-2; 7 bases agree with TRBD2. This CDR3 is built from 16 residues. Germline V gene lookup returns CDR1 SGHAT and CDR2 FQNNGV. With 5 bases clipped from V and 4 bases from J, the junction kept 10 bases outside the gene matches. The CDR3 nucleotides are TGTGCCAGCAGCCGTATAGCGGGCGACCTCACCGGGGAGCTGTTTTTT. Its protein product is CASSRIAGDLTGELFF.

The V call is TRBV4-1, the J call TRBJ2-1; TRBD1 agrees at 7 bases. J lost 7 bases, V lost 8 bases, and 8 bases had no gene match. The CDR3 runs 13 residues. Germline values: CDR1 MGHRA, CDR2 YSYEKL. CDR3 residues: CASRDSGINEQFF. The DNA of the CDR3 is TGCGCCAGCCGGGACAGTGGAATTAATGAGCAGTTCTTC.

This chain uses TRBV2 with TRBJ1-2; maybe TRBD1 (5 bases). CDR1 and CDR2 from the germline V gene are SNHLY and FYNNEI. The CDR3 length is 14 residues. Trimming pared 0 bases from V and 8 bases from J, leaving 13 bases between. CDR3 bases: TGTGCCAGCAGTGAAGCTTGGGGACGGGGGGGCTACACCTTC. Its protein is CASSEAWGRGGYTF.

The gene calls are TRBV9 and TRBJ2-5, with 9 bases aligning to TRBD2. The germline CDR1 and CDR2 sequences are SGDLS and YYNGEE. The CDR3 runs to 16 residues. V shed 0 bases, J shed 2 bases, and the junction held 5 bases outside the gene matches. CDR3 sequence reads: CASSVAVSGGQETQYF. CDR3 nucleotide sequence: TGTGCCAGCAGCGTAGCCGTTAGCGGGGGTCAAGAGACCCAGTACTTC.

This sequence joins TRBV7-9 and TRBJ2-7; D possibly corresponds to TRBD1 (5 bases). The V gene lost 2 bases and the J gene lost 4 bases, with 15 bases spanning the gap. The germline CDR1 and CDR2 sequences are SEHNR and FQNEAQ (reference sequence). The CDR3 loop spans 15 amino acids. Here the CDR3 DNA reads TGTGCCAGCAGCTTATTTTTGGGGCTAAGTTACGAGCAGTACTTC. Its translation: CASSLFLGLSYEQYF. The whole variable domain, remainder taken from reference TRBV7-9 and TRBJ2-7, is DTGVSQNPRHKITKRGQNVTFRCDPISEHNRLYWYRQTLGQGPEFLTYFQNEAQLEKSRLLSDRFSAERPKGSFSTLEIQRTEQGDSAMYLCASSLFLGLSYEQYFGPGTRLTVT.

The chain recombines TRBV21-1 with TRBJ2-7; the D call in the table, TRBD1, was not verified against the DNA. TRBV21-1 is a listed pseudogene. CDR3 length equals 13 residues. The CDR3 sequence: CASSKDRVHEQYF. The DNA for the CDR3 is TGTGCCAGCAGCAAGGACAGGGTTCACGAGCAGTACTTC.

J is TRBJ2-7 and V is TRBV25-1, with 7 bases lining up with TRBD2. This CDR3 region has 16 residues. V was pared by 6 bases and J by 6 bases, with 17 bases of the junction left unmatched. Germline lookup yields CDR1 MGHDK and CDR2 SYGVNS. CDR3 protein: CASRERVVREGLEQYF. The CDR3 bases are TGTGCCAGCAGGGAAAGAGTGGTGAGGGAGGGCCTCGAGCAGTACTTC.

This chain uses TRBV7-9 with TRBJ2-7; D call uncertain. Germline CDR1 SEHNR, CDR2 FQNEAQ (reference sequence). The CDR3 is 12 amino acids. V was trimmed by 10 bases and J by 4 bases, leaving 14 bases between them. CDR3 region: CATRGEEYEQYF. As DNA, the CDR3 is TGTGCCACCAGAGGTGAGGAATACGAGCAGTACTTC.

The rearrangement links TRBV4-1 to TRBJ2-3, with 10 bases that match TRBD1. J lost 4 bases, V lost 0 bases, and 4 bases had no gene match. The CDR3 length is 16 residues. Germline V CDR1 and CDR2: MGHRA, YSYEKL. The CDR3 sequence: CASSQEDRGYSDTQYF. CDR3 nucleotides: TGCGCCAGCAGCCAAGAGGACAGGGGGTATTCAGATACGCAGTATTTT.

This clone came up once. The chain is built from TRBV19 and TRBJ2-7; 7 bases are a match to TRBD2. Germline-derived CDR1 and CDR2 are LNHDA and SQIVND (reference sequence). V lost 3 bases to trimming and J lost 3 bases; unmatched junction nucleotides: 5. The CDR3 is 14 amino acids. The CDR3 nucleotides read TGTGCCAGTAGTATTTTAGCGGGCGACTACGAGCAGTACTTC. Translation: CASSILAGDYEQYF. Based on the CDR3 plus reference TRBV19 and TRBJ2-7, the full variable domain is DGGITQSPKYLFRKEGQNVTLSCEQNLNHDAMYWYRQDPGQGLRLIYYSQIVNDFQKGDIAEGYSVSREKKESFPLTVTSAQKNPTAFYLCASSILAGDYEQYFGPGTRLTVT.

This chain uses TRBV5-1 with TRBJ2-1; TRBD2 might be the D (7 bases). The V gene lost 3 bases and the J gene lost 8 bases, with 15 bases spanning the gap. The CDR3 runs to 14 residues. The germline gives CDR1 SGHRS, CDR2 YFSETQ. CDR3 sequence: CASSSGGAGYEQFF. The CDR3 bases are TGCGCCAGCAGCTCTGGGGGGGCTGGCTATGAGCAGTTCTTC.

Here the CDR3 DNA reads TGCAGCCCTGTGAGGGAGGACCCCTACGAGCAGTACTTC. Translation: CSPVREDPYEQYF. This chain links TRBV29-1 with TRBJ2-7; D is possibly TRBD2 (6 bases). CDR1 SQVTM and CDR2 ANQGSEA come from the germline V gene. V dropped 8 bases and J dropped 2 bases, with 16 bases sitting between them. CDR3 length equals 13 residues.

This clone is a singleton in its sample. The chain carries TRBV2 and TRBJ2-7, with TRBD2 matching 8 bases. The V and J ends lost 6 bases and 5 bases, in that order; junction bases with no gene match: 12. The germline V gene has CDR1 SNHLY and CDR2 FYNNEI. CDR3 length: 15 residues. CDR3 sequence: CASRWGGAGENEQYF. DNA for the CDR3: TGTGCCAGCAGATGGGGGGGAGCGGGGGAGAACGAGCAGTACTTC.

J is TRBJ1-1 and V is TRBV6-5, with 8 bases matching TRBD1. The CDR3 is 15 residues long. With V trimmed by 6 bases and J by 3 bases, 9 bases remained unmatched. Germline CDR1 reads MNHEY; CDR2 reads SVGAGI. CDR3 region: CASSPHGQGYTEAFF. The CDR3, as DNA: TGTGCCAGCAGCCCCCACGGACAGGGCTACACTGAAGCTTTCTTT.

This clone has just one count. The chain joins TRBV14 to TRBJ2-5; the match to TRBD1 covers 7 bases. The CDR3 runs 12 residues. V shed 5 bases, J shed 5 bases, and the junction held 2 bases outside the gene matches. Germline V gives CDR1 SGHDN, CDR2 FVKESK. As DNA, the CDR3 is TGTGCCAGCAGCGAGGGGGCTGAGACCCAGTACTTC. It codes for CASSEGAETQYF.

This rearrangement joins TRBV5-1 to TRBJ2-1; the D gene is possibly TRBD1 (5 bases). V was trimmed by 0 bases and J by 8 bases, leaving 12 bases between them. CDR1 and CDR2 from the germline V gene are SGHRS and YFSETQ. CDR3 length equals 14 residues. CDR3 sequence (DNA): TGCGCCAGCAGCTTGGGGCAGGGTTGGGATGAGCAGTTCTTC. Its translation is CASSLGQGWDEQFF.

The rearrangement uses TRBV9 and TRBJ2-7, with D possibly TRBD1 on 6 matching bases. The CDR3 contains 17 residues. Germline V CDR1 and CDR2: SGDLS, YYNGEE. The germline V and J ends were trimmed by 0 bases and 6 bases, with 22 bases remaining between them. The CDR3 nucleotides are TGTGCCAGCAGCGTAGGCAGGGGATCCCCCACTTTTCGCGAGCAGTACTTC. Amino acids: CASSVGRGSPTFREQYF.

The chain is built from TRBV6-5 and TRBJ2-7; 10 bases are a match to TRBD2. The length of the CDR3 is 15 residues. V dropped 0 bases and J dropped 6; count of bases not matched to a gene: 5. CDR1 and CDR2 (germline): MNHEY, SVGAGI. This CDR3 reads CASSYSASGRGEQYF. The CDR3 coding sequence is TGTGCCAGCAGTTACTCGGCTAGCGGGAGAGGCGAGCAGTACTTC.

The chain combines TRBV18 with TRBJ2-7; possibly TRBD2 for D (5 bases). The CDR3 has 13 residues. Germline-derived CDR1 and CDR2 are KGHSH and LQKENI. V dropped 3 bases and J dropped 3 bases, with 9 bases sitting between them. The CDR3: CASSPGLNYEQYF. The CDR3 DNA sequence: TGTGCCAGCTCACCCGGACTCAACTACGAGCAGTACTTC.

J is TRBJ2-7 and V is TRBV20-1, with D possibly matching TRBD2 (6 bases). Germline CDR1 and CDR2: DFQATT and SNEGSKA (reference sequence). CDR3 length equals 11 residues. Between the trimmed V and J ends, which lost 6 bases and 10 bases, there was a span of 16 bases. CDR3 in amino acids: CSAPREDYQYF. In DNA form, the CDR3 reads TGCAGTGCCCCCCGCGAGGACTATCAGTACTTC.

This clone was detected only a few times. V and J are TRBV6-4 and TRBJ1-1; tentatively, D is TRBD1 (6 bases). This CDR3 has 13 residues. Deletions cut 5 bases from V and 0 bases from J, with 7 bases between. From germline, CDR1 is MRHNA and CDR2 SNTAGT. The CDR3 sequence is CASSPGVNTEAFF. Here the CDR3 DNA reads TGTGCCAGCAGTCCAGGGGTGAACACTGAAGCTTTCTTT.

This sequence joins TRBV12-2 and TRBJ2-7; the D call in the table, TRBD1, was not verified against the DNA. TRBV12-2 is described as a pseudogene. CDR3 length: 15 amino acids. CDR3 DNA: TGTGCAAGTCGGCAAGACGGACAGGTGAACTACGAGCAGTACTTC. This encodes CASRQDGQVNYEQYF.

The rearrangement uses TRBV10-3 and TRBJ1-1, with 7 bases identical to TRBD1. Per the germline V gene, CDR1 is ENHRY and CDR2 is SYGVKD. The CDR3 sequence is 14 residues long. V was clipped by 2 bases and J by 6 bases; unmatched bases: 6. In DNA form, the CDR3 reads TGTGCCATCAGTGAGGGCAGGGGGGACCCTGAAGCTTTCTTT. Its protein product is CAISEGRGDPEAFF.

This clone is a singleton in its sample. V gene TRBV10-3 combines with J gene TRBJ1-2, with 8 bases matching TRBD1. V was pared by 0 bases and J by 8 bases, with 11 bases of the junction left unmatched. The CDR3 loop spans 16 amino acids. CDR1 and CDR2 from the germline V gene are ENHRY and SYGVKD. The CDR3 DNA sequence: TGTGCCATCAGTGAGTCGATAAACAGGGGGACGGGAGGCTACACCTTC. Translated: CAISESINRGTGGYTF.

V gene TRBV27 combines with J gene TRBJ2-7, with a tentative D call TRBD2 (5 bases). Germline lookup yields CDR1 MNHEY and CDR2 SMNVEV (reference sequence). Between the trimmed V and J ends, which lost 3 bases and 1 base, there was a span of 7 bases. CDR3 size: 13 residues. For the CDR3, the DNA is TGTGCCAGCAGTTTGACGGGATCCTACGAGCAGTACTTC. This codes for CASSLTGSYEQYF.

V gene TRBV30 combines with J gene TRBJ2-2, with D possibly being TRBD2 (6 bases). The CDR3 contains 14 residues. The germline V gene encodes CDR1 GTSNPN and CDR2 SVGIG (reference sequence). Trimming took 2 bases from V and 6 from J, leaving 13 bases between them. CDR3 in DNA: TGTGCCTGGAGTAAGGAGGGCCCTCCCGGGGAGCTGTTTTTT. It encodes CAWSKEGPPGELFF.

The V call is TRBV6-5, the J call TRBJ2-1; 10 bases line up with TRBD1. Germline-derived CDR1 and CDR2 are MNHEY and SVGAGI. Trimming cost V 6 bases and J 5 bases; bases outside gene matches: 7. CDR3 size: 15 residues. The DNA of the CDR3 is TGTGCCAGCAGCAGACCGGGACAGGGGAACAATGAGCAGTTCTTC. This translates into CASSRPGQGNNEQFF.

J is TRBJ1-2 and V is TRBV7-9; D call uncertain. Trimming shortened V by 6 bases and J by 13 bases, and 15 bases separated the two germline ends. Per germline, CDR1 SEHNR and CDR2 FQNEAQ (reference sequence). This CDR3 is 11 amino acids long. The CDR3 nucleotides read TGTGCCAGCAGGCTCCCTCCCTCGGGCACCTTC. This gives the protein CASRLPPSGTF.

This clone was recorded once. The chain employs TRBV7-3 and TRBJ1-1; maybe TRBD1 (6 bases). Trimming took 5 bases from V and 5 from J, leaving 15 bases between them. Per the germline V gene, CDR1 is SGHTA and CDR2 is FQGTGA. This CDR3 has 14 residues. CDR3 residues: CASSPQGLRTEAFF. CDR3 in DNA: TGTGCCAGCAGCCCCCAGGGGTTGAGGACTGAAGCTTTCTTT. Based on the CDR3 plus reference TRBV7-3 and TRBJ1-1, the full variable domain is GAGVSQTPSNKVTEKGKYVELRCDPISGHTALYWYRQSLGQGPEFLIYFQGTGAADDSGLPNDRFFAVRPEGSVSTLKIQRTERGDSAVYLCASSPQGLRTEAFFGQGTRLTVV.